This TCR beta chain was found in a study of T-cell reconstitution after alpha-beta-depleted transplantation in children. The study, taken as a whole, reports: As was reported, about two months after transplant, alpha-beta T cells came from several hundred expanded graft clones. Surviving recipient cells, namely T cells and thymic progenitors, were the source of high day-60 TCRbeta diversity in some patients.

It was with unique molecular identifiers that the TCRbeta library was prepared. One entry per CDR3 protein results from TCRdb running MiXCR on the PCR reads. The sample lists 200,000 to 250,000 distinct CDR3 sequences, about 24% occurring once. This clonotype was detected a few times. Its antigen is undetermined. Germline values: CDR1 SEHNR, CDR2 FQNEAQ (reference sequence). Between the trimmed V and J ends, which lost 0 bases and 11 bases, there was a span of 12 bases. The CDR3 has 13 residues. Sequencing was performed on PBMCs, mostly from graft donor cells, taken 360 days after TCRalphabeta/CD19-depleted stem cell transplant. The J gene is TRBJ2-3, the V gene TRBV7-9; D is possibly TRBD1 (5 bases). This receptor was obtained from a female patient aged 2-10 years who had a stem cell transplant for congenital amegakaryocytic thrombocytopenia, so the T cells may come from the graft donor. The CDR3 sequence is CASSLAGPALQYF. The CDR3 DNA sequence: TGTGCCAGCAGCTTAGCGGGGCCTGCCTTGCAGTATTTT. The full variable domain, rest sourced from reference TRBV7-9 and TRBJ2-3, is DTGVSQNPRHKITKRGQNVTFRCDPISEHNRLYWYRQTLGQGPEFLTYFQNEAQLEKSRLLSDRFSAERPKGSFSTLEIQRTEQGDSAMYLCASSLAGPALQYFGPGTRLTVL.